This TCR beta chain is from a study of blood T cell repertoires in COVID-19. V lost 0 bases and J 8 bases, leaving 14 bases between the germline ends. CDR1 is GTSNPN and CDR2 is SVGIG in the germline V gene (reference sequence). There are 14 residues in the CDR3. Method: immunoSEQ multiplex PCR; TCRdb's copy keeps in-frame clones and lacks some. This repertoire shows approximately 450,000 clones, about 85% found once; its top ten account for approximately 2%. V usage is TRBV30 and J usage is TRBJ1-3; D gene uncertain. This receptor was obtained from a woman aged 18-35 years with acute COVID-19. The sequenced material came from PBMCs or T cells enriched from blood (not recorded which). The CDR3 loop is CAWSVWGGIDTIYF. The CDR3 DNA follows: TGTGCCTGGAGTGTATGGGGAGGTATCGACACCATATATTTT.